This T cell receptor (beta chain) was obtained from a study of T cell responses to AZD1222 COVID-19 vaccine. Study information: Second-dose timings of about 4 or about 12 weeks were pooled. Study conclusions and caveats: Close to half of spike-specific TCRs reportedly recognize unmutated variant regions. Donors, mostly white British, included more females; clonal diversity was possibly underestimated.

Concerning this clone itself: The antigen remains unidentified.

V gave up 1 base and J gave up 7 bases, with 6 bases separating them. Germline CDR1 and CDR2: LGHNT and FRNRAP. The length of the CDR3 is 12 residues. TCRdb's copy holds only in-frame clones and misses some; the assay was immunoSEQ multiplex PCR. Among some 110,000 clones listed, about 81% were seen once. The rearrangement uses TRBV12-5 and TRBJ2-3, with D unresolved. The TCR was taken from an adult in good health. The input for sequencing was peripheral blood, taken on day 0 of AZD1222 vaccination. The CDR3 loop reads CASGLAANTQYF. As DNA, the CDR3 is TGTGCTAGTGGTTTGGCGGCCAATACGCAGTATTTT.